A selection of T cell receptor beta chains follows, all from one sample in a study of CD8 T cells in Susac syndrome. TCRdb called the immunoSEQ multiplex PCR reads again in MiXCR, with one record for every CDR3 protein. The table records 210,000 or so distinct CDR3 sequences, about 94% of them present only once. Sequencing used CD8+ T cells from PBMCs. These receptors were collected from a human donor with multiple sclerosis. The CDR3 runs from the conserved cysteine through the conserved F or W. The D gene is left open where the match is weak. Only part of the rows carry a size: once, few, many, or a class if the clone is expanded.

CDR3	DNA	V	J	D	size
CASSLNPDTQYF	TGTGCCAGCAGCTTAAATCCGGATACGCAGTATTTT	TRBV13	TRBJ2-3	NA	NA
CASSTGTSGPRETQYF	TGTGCCAGCAGTACCGGGACTAGCGGGCCGCGGGAGACCCAGTACTTC	TRBV11-2	TRBJ2-5	TRBD2	NA
CASGGEGQGAPGRTDTQYF	TGTGCCAGCGGAGGGGAGGGACAGGGGGCGCCGGGCAGAACAGATACGCAGTATTTT	TRBV6-1	TRBJ2-3	TRBD1	NA
CASSPTDLHNEQFF	TGTGCCAGCAGCCCCACGGATTTGCACAATGAGCAGTTCTTC	TRBV7-9	TRBJ2-1	NA	NA
CASSQLTGFTDTQYF	TGTGCCAGCAGCCAACTGACAGGATTCACAGATACGCAGTATTTT	TRBV5-6	TRBJ2-3	NA	NA
CASSFSQGWTPIYARFDTGELFF	TGCGCCAGCAGCTTCTCACAGGGGTGGACCCCGATCTACGCCCGATTCGACACCGGGGAGCTGTTTTTT	TRBV5-1	TRBJ2-2	TRBD1	NA
CASSPDAGPNEQFF	TGTGCCAGCAGCCCCGACGCGGGTCCCAATGAGCAGTTCTTC	TRBV7-2	TRBJ2-1	NA	once
CASSLIGPSSYEQYF	TGTGCCAGCAGTTTAATCGGACCAAGCTCCTACGAGCAGTACTTC	TRBV12-3/TRBV12-4	TRBJ2-7	NA	NA
CASSAQGTGGTEAFF	TGTGCCAGCAGCGCACAGGGGACAGGGGGCACTGAAGCTTTCTTT	TRBV7-9	TRBJ1-1	TRBD1	NA
CASSLFSSVGFTDTQYF	TGCGCCAGCAGCTTGTTTTCTTCGGTGGGTTTTACAGATACGCAGTATTTT	TRBV5-1	TRBJ2-3	NA	NA
CASSQGTGDQETQYF	TGTGCCAGCAGCCAAGGGACAGGGGACCAAGAGACCCAGTACTTC	TRBV4-2	TRBJ2-5	TRBD1	NA
CASSLSQTEAFF	TGTGCCAGCAGCTTATCGCAGACTGAAGCTTTCTTT	TRBV13	TRBJ1-1	NA	NA
CASSPSSRGVRETQYF	TGTGCCAGCAGCCCCAGTTCGCGGGGGGTTCGAGAGACCCAGTACTTC	TRBV7-9	TRBJ2-5	TRBD2	NA
CASSQGRQGANTEAFF	TGTGCCAGCAGCCAAGGCAGACAGGGGGCGAACACTGAAGCTTTCTTT	TRBV4-2	TRBJ1-1	TRBD1	NA
CASGSGGRYEQYF	TGCGCCAGCGGGAGCGGGGGGAGATACGAGCAGTACTTC	TRBV5-1	TRBJ2-7	TRBD2	NA
CASSLTLGQGYNEQFF	TGTGCCAGCAGTCTTACCTTAGGACAGGGTTACAATGAGCAGTTCTTC	TRBV11-2	TRBJ2-1	TRBD1	NA
CAWSGYEQYF	TGTGCCTGGAGTGGCTACGAGCAGTACTTC	TRBV30	TRBJ2-7	NA	NA
CASSATPRGGKTQYF	TGTGCCAGCAGTGCCACGCCTCGCGGGGGGAAGACCCAGTACTTC	TRBV2	TRBJ2-5	TRBD2	NA
CASSMGTGPNEQYF	TGTGCCAGTAGTATGGGGACAGGGCCCAACGAGCAGTACTTC	TRBV19	TRBJ2-7	TRBD1	once
CASSLDLGGAVNEQFF	TGTGCCAGCAGCTTAGATTTAGGGGGCGCGGTCAATGAGCAGTTCTTC	TRBV7-3	TRBJ2-1	TRBD1	NA
CASSLNVRAGRDTQYF	TGTGCCAGCAGCTTAAACGTGCGAGCGGGGAGAGATACGCAGTATTTT	TRBV11-1	TRBJ2-3	TRBD2	NA
CASSVRQGMDEQFF	TGTGCCAGCAGCGTTCGACAGGGGATGGATGAGCAGTTCTTC	TRBV9	TRBJ2-1	TRBD1	NA
CASSVGDSYEQYF	TGTGCCAGCAGCGTGGGAGACTCCTACGAGCAGTACTTC	TRBV9	TRBJ2-7	NA	few
CASSWTGLEQYF	TGTGCCAGCAGTTGGACAGGCCTCGAGCAGTACTTC	TRBV6-2/TRBV6-3	TRBJ2-7	TRBD1	NA
CASSPAAGGGEKLFF	TGTGCCAGCAGTCCCGCAGCGGGGGGTGGGGAAAAACTGTTTTTT	TRBV27	TRBJ1-4	NA	NA
CATEDQGEQFF	TGTGCCACCGAAGACCAAGGAGAGCAGTTCTTC	TRBV12-3/TRBV12-4	TRBJ2-1	NA	NA
CASSLVLPAEKLFF	TGTGCCAGCAGCTTAGTCCTCCCGGCGGAAAAACTGTTTTTT	TRBV7-2	TRBJ1-4	NA	NA
CASSPWDSSYEQYF	TGTGCCAGCAGCCCATGGGACAGCTCCTACGAGCAGTACTTC	TRBV9	TRBJ2-7	TRBD1	NA
CASSLWAGGLSYEQYF	TGTGCCAGCAGCCTTTGGGCGGGAGGGCTGTCCTACGAGCAGTACTTC	TRBV6-2/TRBV6-3	TRBJ2-7	TRBD2	NA
CASSEYGYEQFF	TGTGCCAGCAGTGAATATGGGTATGAGCAGTTCTTC	TRBV25-1	TRBJ2-1	NA	NA
CSAIYTGTGHVF	TGCAGTGCTATTTATACCGGGACAGGTCATGTTTTT	TRBV20-1	TRBJ1-4	TRBD1	NA
CASSWGGAGNEQFF	TGTGCCAGCAGCTGGGGGGGGGCGGGTAATGAGCAGTTCTTC	TRBV12-3/TRBV12-4	TRBJ2-1	NA	NA
CASSSRQGRTGNTIYF	TGTGCCAGCAGCTCCAGACAGGGAAGAACTGGAAACACCATATATTTT	TRBV7-6	TRBJ1-3	TRBD1	NA
CASKLLAGVGGTGELFF	TGTGCCAGCAAACTATTAGCGGGAGTCGGGGGCACCGGGGAGCTGTTTTTT	TRBV6-1	TRBJ2-2	TRBD2	NA
CASSHPRETSSYNEQFF	TGCGCCAGCAGCCACCCCCGGGAGACTAGCTCGTACAATGAGCAGTTCTTC	TRBV4-1	TRBJ2-1	TRBD2	NA
CSVRVLSSYEQYF	TGCAGCGTCAGGGTCCTCAGCTCCTACGAGCAGTACTTC	TRBV29-1	TRBJ2-7	NA	NA
CAWSTTGYEQYF	TGTGCCTGGAGTACAACGGGGTACGAGCAGTACTTC	TRBV30	TRBJ2-7	NA	NA
CASTRWDSVGYGYTF	TGTGCCAGCACGCGTTGGGACTCAGTGGGCTATGGCTACACCTTC	TRBV7-9	TRBJ1-2	NA	NA
CASSLGLREDRDYEQYF	TGTGCCAGCAGCTTAGGTCTTCGGGAGGACAGGGACTACGAGCAGTACTTC	TRBV7-9	TRBJ2-7	NA	NA
CSAGQFYNSPLHF	TGCAGTGCCGGACAGTTCTATAATTCACCCCTCCACTTT	TRBV20-1	TRBJ1-6	NA	NA
CATSRVSGDLTYEQYF	TGTGCCACCAGCAGAGTGAGCGGGGACCTCACCTACGAGCAGTACTTC	TRBV15	TRBJ2-7	TRBD2	NA